This note documents a single T cell receptor (beta chain) sequence. The antigen remains undetermined. Germline-derived CDR1 and CDR2 are MNHEY and SVGAGI. The CDR3 runs 14 residues. After removal of 6 bases from V and 7 bases from J, the junction contained 10 bases not matched to a gene. The PCR had 60 Vbeta and 13 Jbeta primers. Authors' processing steps: An analysis performed later counted 70 million to 90 million unique TCR beta chains (around 9.9 million of them shared). The table came from immunoSEQ multiplex PCR; TCRdb's copy has only in-frame clones and leaves some out. That table is the source of V, J and clone size, and D and trimming were worked out from the DNA. Of some 110,000 clones listed, about 76% are singletons. The data were taken from a study of cytomegalovirus exposure and HLA in healthy donors. The study's findings and limits: Confirmation was obtained in vitro that a few CMV-associated chains are specific for CMV antigens. In a later analysis, donors in an Asian-associated ancestry cluster reportedly had fewer N-insertions in productive TCRs than the cohort mean. Later on, analysis showed that most CMV-associated TCR beta chains appeared to be HLA-restricted.

This chain connects TRBV6-5 to TRBJ2-7; 9 bases are shared with TRBD1. The sequence derives from a woman aged 55 to 70 in good health and CMV-seropositive. Sequencing used PBMCs. In DNA form, the CDR3 reads TGTGCCAGCAGCTCCGGGACAGGGACGGGGGAGCAGTACTTC. This gives the protein CASSSGTGTGEQYF.